These 23 T cell receptor beta chains originate from one sample sequenced in a study of blood T cell repertoires in COVID-19. Method: immunoSEQ multiplex PCR; TCRdb's copy keeps in-frame clones and lacks some. The data hold over 200,000 clones, with around 83% observed a single time. The sequencing input was peripheral blood. These TCRs come from a middle-aged man with active or convalescent COVID-19.

The V and J genes are TRBV11-2 and TRBJ2-3, with 7 positions matching TRBD2. V shed 0 bases and J 2 bases; nucleotides not matched to a gene: 11. Germline loops: CDR1 SGHAT, CDR2 FQNNGV. This CDR3 comprises 18 residues. In DNA form, the CDR3 reads TGTGCCAGCAGCTTAGATCGCTGGGATAGCGGGCCCACAGATACGCAGTATTTT. This codes for CASSLDRWDSGPTDTQYF. The complete variable domain, with remaining parts taken from reference TRBV11-2 and TRBJ2-3, reads EAGVAQSPRYKIIEKRQSVAFWCNPISGHATLYWYQQILGQGPKLLIQFQNNGVVDDSQLPKDRFSAERLKGVDSTLKIQPAKLEDSAVYLCASSLDRWDSGPTDTQYFGPGTRLTVL.

This clone was recorded a few times. The chain uses TRBV10-2 and TRBJ1-6, with 7 positions matching TRBD1. Trimming took 3 bases from V and 9 from J; bases not matched to a gene: 11. This CDR3 has 16 amino acids. The germline CDR1 and CDR2 sequences are WSHSY and SAAADI. CDR3 protein: CASSDTGASWGSPLHF. The DNA of the CDR3 is TGCGCCAGCAGTGACACAGGGGCTAGCTGGGGTTCACCCCTCCACTTT.

This rearrangement joins TRBV2 to TRBJ1-5; no reliable D call. CDR1 is SNHLY, CDR2 FYNNEI, per germline. The V and J ends lost 6 bases and 0 bases respectively, with 12 bases between them. The CDR3 spans 15 residues. CDR3 sequence reads: CASRYRESSNQPQHF. The CDR3 DNA sequence: TGTGCCAGCAGATACCGGGAAAGTAGCAATCAGCCCCAGCATTTT.

V is TRBV5-1 and J is TRBJ2-5, with D hard to call. With 0 bases removed from V and 3 bases from J, the gap between germline ends came to 9 bases. Germline assignment: CDR1 SGHRS and CDR2 YFSETQ. The CDR3 is 14 residues long. In DNA form, the CDR3 reads TGCGCCAGCAGCTTGGGGCAGATTAAAGAGACCCAGTACTTC. Translating gives CASSLGQIKETQYF.

The V gene is TRBV5-4, the J gene TRBJ2-3; 8 bases are a match to TRBD2. V lost 5 bases to trimming and J lost 2 bases; unmatched junction nucleotides: 10. This CDR3 has 16 amino acids. CDR1 and CDR2 from the germline V gene are SGHNT and YYREEE (reference sequence). In DNA, the CDR3 is TGTGCCAGCAGTCCGGAGTGGCGGGGGGACACAGATACGCAGTATTTT. Protein sequence: CASSPEWRGDTDTQYF.

The rearrangement joins TRBV19 to TRBJ1-2, with 8 bases aligning to TRBD1. V dropped 7 bases and J dropped 5; count of bases not matched to a gene: 12. Germline values: CDR1 LNHDA, CDR2 SQIVND (reference sequence). The length of the CDR3 is 15 residues. Written as DNA, the CDR3 is TGTGCCAGTATCCACAGCAGGGGGCTTGGGTATGGCTACACCTTC. Translating gives CASIHSRGLGYGYTF.

The J gene is TRBJ2-7, the V gene TRBV11-3; possible D gene TRBD2, 7 bases. Deletions cut 5 bases from V and 3 bases from J, with 20 bases between. This CDR3 region has 16 residues. CDR1 is SGHNT, CDR2 YENEEA, per germline. CDR3 nucleotides: TGTGCCAGCAGCAGCAATGACGCGGGGGCGGTCTACGAGCAGTACTTC. This encodes CASSSNDAGAVYEQYF.

This clone was seen a handful of times. The gene calls are TRBV19 and TRBJ2-5, with 8 bases aligning to TRBD1. The V and J ends lost 6 bases and 4 bases, in that order; junction bases with no gene match: 10. Per germline, CDR1 LNHDA and CDR2 SQIVND (reference sequence). This CDR3 is 15 amino acids long. CDR3 in DNA: TGTGCCAGTAGCCCCTCGGACAGGGTGGTAGAGACCCAGTACTTC. Its translation: CASSPSDRVVETQYF.

V is TRBV19 and J is TRBJ1-5, with a possible D match to TRBD1 (6 bases). CDR3 length: 16 residues. The germline V gene has CDR1 LNHDA and CDR2 SQIVND (reference sequence). Trimming left V 7 bases short and J 0 bases short, with 16 bases between. CDR3 nucleotide sequence: TGTGCCAGTACCAATCTACAGGGAGATAGCAATCAGCCCCAGCATTTT. Its translation is CASTNLQGDSNQPQHF.

The chain couples TRBV9 to TRBJ2-5; 8 bases are shared with TRBD2. The junction had 4 bases not matched to a gene; V was cut back by 1 base and J by 5 bases. The CDR3 is made up of 14 amino acids. CDR1 and CDR2 (germline): SGDLS, YYNGEE. The chain's CDR3 is CASSVSSGGETQYF. The CDR3 DNA reads TGTGCCAGCAGCGTATCGAGCGGGGGTGAGACCCAGTACTTC.

This chain links TRBV6-1 with TRBJ1-5, with D possibly TRBD1 on 5 matching bases. This CDR3 is built from 16 residues. Germline V lookup: CDR1 MNHNS, CDR2 SASEGT. V lost 4 bases to trimming and J lost 1 base, with 14 bases between them. Here the CDR3 DNA reads TGTGCCAGCAGTGGACAACAGGTGTTAAGCAATCAGCCCCAGCATTTT. Its translation is CASSGQQVLSNQPQHF.

This clone occurred a few times. J is TRBJ1-1 and V is TRBV7-3, with a tentative D call TRBD1 (6 bases). In germline, CDR1 is SGHTA, CDR2 FQGTGA. With 4 bases removed from V and 5 bases from J, the gap between germline ends came to 11 bases. This CDR3 has 13 residues. Here the CDR3 DNA reads TGTGCCAGCAGCTCACAGGGAGGGACTGAAGCTTTCTTT. It encodes CASSSQGGTEAFF.

This chain uses TRBV10-1 with TRBJ2-5; D is possibly TRBD2 (6 bases). Germline V gene lookup returns CDR1 WNHNN and CDR2 SYGVQD (reference sequence). V was shortened by 6 bases and J by 7 bases, with 15 bases between the two germline ends. The CDR3 spans 13 residues. The CDR3 is CASSEGGDGTQYF. The CDR3 region has the DNA TGCGCCAGCAGCGAAGGAGGGGATGGGACCCAGTACTTC.

The chain carries TRBV5-1 and TRBJ2-5; D uncertain. CDR3 size: 13 residues. V shed 3 bases and J shed 5 bases, with 11 bases lying between them. Germline assignment: CDR1 SGHRS and CDR2 YFSETQ. The CDR3 region is CASSSTVVETQYF. CDR3 DNA sequence: TGCGCCAGCAGCTCCACAGTGGTGGAGACCCAGTACTTC.

This chain uses TRBV6-2 or TRBV6-3 with TRBJ2-7, with 8 bases aligning to TRBD2. The V segment lost 2 bases and the J segment 3 bases; nucleotides outside the gene matches: 3. Germline V gene lookup returns CDR1 MNHEY and CDR2 SVGEGT. There are 14 residues in the CDR3. CDR3 loop: CASSYRGGHYEQYF. As DNA, the CDR3 is TGTGCCAGCAGTTACCGGGGGGGGCACTACGAGCAGTACTTC.

V is TRBV5-1 and J is TRBJ1-6; a weak D match, TRBD1 (6 bases). Germline lookup yields CDR1 SGHRS and CDR2 YFSETQ. Trimming shortened V by 0 bases and J by 5 bases, and 12 bases separated the two germline ends. The CDR3 length is 16 residues. CDR3: CASSLATGDNNSPLHF. DNA of the CDR3: TGCGCCAGCAGCTTGGCTACTGGGGACAATAATTCACCCCTCCACTTT.

The chain uses TRBV29-1 and TRBJ1-1, with unresolved D. Germline lookup yields CDR1 SQVTM and CDR2 ANQGSEA. This CDR3 has 11 amino acids. Trimming removed 4 bases at V and 1 base at J, with 4 bases between. DNA of the CDR3: TGCAGCGTTGGACAGAACACTGAAGCTTTCTTT. It specifies CSVGQNTEAFF. Using reference TRBV29-1 and TRBJ1-1 for the parts outside the CDR3, the full variable domain is SAVISQKPSRDICQRGTSLTIQCQVDSQVTMMFWYRQQPGQSLTLIATANQGSEATYESGFVIDKFPISRPNLTFSTLTVSNMSPEDSSIYLCSVGQNTEAFFGQGTRLTVV.

The chain joins TRBV19 to TRBJ2-7, with D perhaps TRBD2 (5 bases). Germline CDR1 is LNHDA and CDR2 is SQIVND (reference sequence). This CDR3 region has 15 residues. V lost 4 bases, J lost 4 bases, and 17 bases lay in between. CDR3 amino acids: CASSKGQRLHYEQYF. CDR3 nucleotides: TGTGCCAGTAGTAAAGGGCAGAGACTACATTACGAGCAGTACTTC.

The chain combines TRBV30 with TRBJ1-1, with D perhaps matching TRBD1 (6 bases). The CDR3 extends over 14 amino acids. V was pared by 7 bases and J by 10 bases, with 25 bases between. Per the germline V gene, CDR1 is GTSNPN and CDR2 is SVGIG (reference sequence). The CDR3 loop is CASDSWGQGGVAFF. The CDR3 bases are TGTGCCTCCGACTCTTGGGGGCAAGGCGGTGTAGCTTTCTTT.

This sequence joins TRBV4-1 and TRBJ2-1; D ambiguous. CDR3 length: 13 residues. Trimming shortened V by 1 base and J by 9 bases, and 10 bases separated the two germline ends. Germline CDR1 reads MGHRA; CDR2 reads YSYEKL. The CDR3 loop is CASSQGIASEQFF. Written as DNA, the CDR3 is TGCGCCAGCAGCCAAGGAATAGCCAGTGAGCAGTTCTTC.

This chain connects TRBV5-4 to TRBJ2-7; 10 bases fit TRBD2. The CDR3 is made up of 15 amino acids. Germline assignment: CDR1 SGHNT and CDR2 YYREEE (reference sequence). The V segment lost 6 bases and the J segment 4 bases; nucleotides outside the gene matches: 10. The CDR3 spells CASKSGTSEYYEQYF. The CDR3 DNA reads TGTGCCAGCAAATCCGGGACTAGCGAATATTACGAGCAGTACTTC.

The chain uses TRBV25-1 and TRBJ2-6, with D possibly matching TRBD2 (5 bases). The CDR3 consists of 17 residues. Trimming took off 3 bases at V and 12 bases at J, with 24 bases between the two ends. Germline V CDR1 and CDR2: MGHDK, SYGVNS. For the CDR3, the DNA is TGTGCCAGCAGTGAGTCACGTTGGGTCTCGGAGGCCGGCGTCCTGACTTTC. This gives the protein CASSESRWVSEAGVLTF.

The gene calls are TRBV12-5 and TRBJ2-7, with 8 bases lining up with TRBD1. This CDR3 has 15 residues. Germline lookup yields CDR1 LGHNT and CDR2 FRNRAP. J gave up 2 bases and V 4 bases, and 7 bases lay outside the gene matches. The CDR3 sequence: CASGSDRVYAYEQYF. In DNA form, the CDR3 reads TGTGCTAGTGGTTCGGACAGGGTCTACGCCTACGAGCAGTACTTC.